This TCR beta chain came from a study of T cells after yellow fever vaccination (dated by TCRdb to about 2019). With respect to the entire study: The SMART-Seq v4 Ultra Low Input RNA kit was used to prepare libraries from fractions with low cell numbers. Blood samples were taken at several timepoints before and after primary and secondary immunization, and bulk PBMC replicates and cell subsets were isolated. Two healthy male donors, one aged 18 to 30 and one aged 30 to 39 years, were included in the cohort. To track T-cell clones before and after primary and booster YFV17D yellow fever vaccination, bulk TCR alpha and beta repertoires were sequenced longitudinally. Findings and caveats that apply to the study as a whole: Only a couple of donors were included in the study, so the extent to which the findings can be generalized is limited. Compared with the primary T-cell response, the secondary T-cell response was weaker but faster, peaking on day 5 rather than day 15. A small share of clonotypes was detected in both CD4 and CD8 compartments, with the overlap likely arising from convergent recombination. After the booster, most clones that had expanded after primary vaccination were detected again (nearly 97% of CD4 and over 75% of CD8), suggesting broad maintenance of memory. Computational filtering was required because FACS-sorted repertoires could contain abundant contaminating clonotypes from the bulk population.

Synthesis of TCR cDNA relied on 5'RACE template switching, a step that introduced a universal primer site along with unique molecular identifiers. Priming for cDNA synthesis came from both the TCR alpha and TCR beta constant segments. Two PCR steps were used to amplify libraries, with sample barcodes and sequencing adapters being added in the second step. Libraries were sequenced on Illumina HiSeq 2500 (2x100 bp) or NovaSeq (2x150 bp). Processing in the source paper ran as follows. MIGEC was used to demultiplex reads and collapse the reads into UMI consensus sequences, and MiXCR was used for V(D)J alignment. Using edgeR on replicate PBMC samples, clonotypes were called vaccine-responding if FDR was below 0.01 and the log2 fold change was above 5 up to day 15. Each bulk clonotype was labeled CD4 or CD8 based on which sequenced repertoire, CD4 or CD8, contained the clonotype at higher abundance. The public reads were reanalyzed by TCRdb: fastp trimming at Q25, MiXCR alignment, in-frame beta chains only. Rows with a matching CDR3 protein are joined into one entry that keeps the most common DNA and genes. The V and J calls shown here were made by TCRdb, not taken from the authors' results. This sample has 100,000 to 150,000 distinct CDR3 sequences in its table, and about 7.4% of those were observed once. The ten largest clonotypes hold around 2.3% of the sample.

This clonotype was picked up a small number of times. The antigen it binds to is not known. Qualities for individual bases were not recorded, and no much larger clone is one base off. The CDR3, from cysteine to phenylalanine, totals 15 residues. The sequence is cut down to CDR3 DNA, 45 bases in frame from base 1. From a lookup of the germline V gene, CDR1 and CDR2 are SGHRS and YFSETQ. V is pared back by 0 bases and J by 1 base, with 8 bases lying between the germline termini. What this sample's treatment or condition label stands for: live attenuated yellow fever vaccine strain. A standard Ficoll-Paque protocol was used to isolate PBMCs from peripheral blood. Dynabeads CD4 and CD8 positive selection kits were used to isolate CD4 and CD8 T-cell fractions. RNA was extracted with TriZol from bulk PBMCs, CD4 and CD8 fractions, and dextramer-positive and dextramer-negative fractions.

Sequencing used CD4+ T cells sorted from PBMCs, obtained 9 to 11 days after the first yellow fever vaccination. The sequence was collected from a man younger than 30 who received the YFV17D yellow fever vaccine. Here the chain combines TRBV5-1 and TRBJ2-1, with a tentative D gene TRBD2 over 5 matching bases. The CDR3 here reads CASSLGGISYNEQFF. The DNA is TGCGCCAGCAGCTTGGGAGGGATATCCTACAATGAGCAGTTCTTC. Extended through the reference TRBV5-1 and TRBJ2-1 proteins, this CDR3 yields the full variable domain: KAGVTQTPRYLIKTRGQQVTLSCSPISGHRSVSWYQQTPGQGLQFLFEYFSETQRNKGNFPGRFSGRQFSNSRSEMNVSTLELGDSALYLCASSLGGISYNEQFFGPGTRLTVL.